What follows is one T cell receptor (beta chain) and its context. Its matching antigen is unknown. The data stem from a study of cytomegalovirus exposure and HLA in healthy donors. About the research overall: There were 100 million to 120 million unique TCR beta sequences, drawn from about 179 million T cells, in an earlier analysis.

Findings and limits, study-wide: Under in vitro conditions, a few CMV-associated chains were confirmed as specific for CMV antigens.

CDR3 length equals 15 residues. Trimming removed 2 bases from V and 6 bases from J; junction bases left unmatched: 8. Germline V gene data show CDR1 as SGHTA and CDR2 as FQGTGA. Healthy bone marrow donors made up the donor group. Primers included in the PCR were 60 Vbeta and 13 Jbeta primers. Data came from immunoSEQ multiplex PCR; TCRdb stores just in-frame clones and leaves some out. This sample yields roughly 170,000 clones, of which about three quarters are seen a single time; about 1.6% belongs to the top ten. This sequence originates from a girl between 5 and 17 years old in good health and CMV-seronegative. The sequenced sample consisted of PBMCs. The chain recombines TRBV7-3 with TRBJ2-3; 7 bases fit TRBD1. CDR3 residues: CASSLPHTGDDTQYF. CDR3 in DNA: TGTGCCAGCAGCTTACCCCATACAGGGGACGATACGCAGTATTTT.